These 26 T cell receptor beta chains originate from one sample sequenced in a study of shared clonotypes between healthy human individuals (dated by TCRdb to 2018 to 2020). The library came from the immunoSEQ multiplex PCR assay. The immuneACCESS repertoire file appears here via TCRdb, limited to in-frame rearrangements. These files lack a portion of the clones; in checked studies, under half of the deficit traces to unresolved V genes, and the cause of the others is not known. The sample table holds roughly 2.4 million clones, of which approximately 95% were seen once. The ten largest clones capture about 0.13% of the sample. What was sequenced was naive CD4+ T cells sorted from blood. The cell subset or site label corresponds to: CD45RA+ positively selected. The receptors stem from a man aged 18 to 30 in good health.

The chain carries TRBV10-3 and TRBJ2-5, with no clear D. Trimming cost V 3 bases and J 2 bases, with 10 bases left between them. The germline V gene has CDR1 ENHRY and CDR2 SYGVKD. This CDR3 is built from 14 residues. This CDR3 is CAISDVARQETQYF. The CDR3 DNA sequence: TGTGCCATCAGTGATGTGGCGAGACAAGAGACCCAGTACTTC.

The CDR3 loop reads CASSPRRDGLTGNEQFF. The CDR3 region has the DNA TGTGCCAGCTCACCACGTCGGGACGGCTTAACGGGGAATGAGCAGTTCTTC. The chain carries TRBV18 and TRBJ2-1, with D perhaps assigned TRBD1 or TRBD2 (5 bases each). Trimming took 1 base from V and 7 from J, leaving 20 bases between them. This CDR3 contains 17 residues. Germline V CDR1 and CDR2: KGHSH, LQKENI.

This sequence joins TRBV14 and TRBJ2-7, with 9 bases matching TRBD1. J gave up 4 bases and V 2 bases, and 12 bases lay outside the gene matches. The CDR3 length is 17 residues. Germline lookup yields CDR1 SGHDN and CDR2 FVKESK. The CDR3 region has the DNA TGTGCCAGCAGCCAATACAGGGGGCCCATATCCTCTTACGAGCAGTACTTC. It encodes CASSQYRGPISSYEQYF.

With respect to this clone: Within the sample, other DNA sequences also encode this same CDR3. The chain has TRBV18 and TRBJ2-7, with TRBD1 matching 11 bases. CDR3 size: 14 residues. Per the germline V gene, CDR1 is KGHSH and CDR2 is LQKENI. V was clipped by 3 bases and J by 5 bases; unmatched bases: 3. The CDR3 region is CASSPGQGGHEQYF. The CDR3 DNA reads as TGTGCCAGCTCACCGGGACAGGGGGGCCACGAGCAGTACTTC.

This chain joins TRBV2 and TRBJ2-3; D tentatively reads TRBD1 or TRBD2 (5 bases each). This CDR3 comprises 17 residues. Germline lookup yields CDR1 SNHLY and CDR2 FYNNEI. Trimming took 6 bases from V and 2 from J, leaving 21 bases between them. CDR3 protein: CASRRRDQGAFTDTQYF. The DNA for the CDR3 is TGTGCCAGCAGACGCCGTGACCAGGGAGCATTCACAGATACGCAGTATTTT.

Comments on this clone: This CDR3 is also generated by other DNA sequences in the sample. The chain carries TRBV5-1 and TRBJ2-7; D uncertain. V was shortened by 4 bases and J by 1 base, with 9 bases between the two germline ends. Germline CDR1 and CDR2: SGHRS and YFSETQ. The CDR3 runs 13 residues. CDR3 DNA sequence: TGCGCCAGCAGCCCCGGACCTTCCTACGAGCAGTACTTC. Protein sequence: CASSPGPSYEQYF. The full variable domain, in which reference TRBV5-1 and TRBJ2-7 provide the parts outside the CDR3, is KAGVTQTPRYLIKTRGQQVTLSCSPISGHRSVSWYQQTPGQGLQFLFEYFSETQRNKGNFPGRFSGRQFSNSRSEMNVSTLELGDSALYLCASSPGPSYEQYFGPGTRLTVT.

This rearrangement joins TRBV5-6 to TRBJ2-3; 11 bases line up with TRBD2. Losses at the gene ends were 1 base for V and 3 bases for J; bases not matched to a gene: 7. The germline CDR1 and CDR2 sequences are SGHDT and YYEEEE. The CDR3 is 17 amino acids. The chain's CDR3 is CASSLHPGLAETDTQYF. The CDR3 nucleotides read TGTGCCAGCAGCTTGCACCCGGGACTAGCGGAGACAGATACGCAGTATTTT.

The chain recombines TRBV21-1 with TRBJ2-2. TRBV21-1 is reported as a pseudogene. The CDR3 spans 16 residues. The CDR3 spells CASSKGFTLSTGELFF. The DNA of the CDR3 is TGTGCCAGCAGCAAAGGTTTTACATTGAGCACCGGGGAGCTGTTTTTT.

Concerning this clone: At the DNA level, this CDR3 is encoded by other sequences in the same sample as well. The chain carries TRBV6-5 and TRBJ1-5, with 10 positions matching TRBD1. Per germline, CDR1 MNHEY and CDR2 SVGAGI. Unmatched junction bases numbered 4, after V lost 6 bases and J lost 2 bases. This CDR3 spans 15 amino acids. The CDR3 sequence is CASSQGTGGNQPQHF. As DNA, the CDR3 is TGTGCCAGCAGCCAAGGGACAGGGGGCAATCAGCCCCAGCATTTT.

The V call is TRBV5-4, the J call TRBJ2-2; 11 positions agree with TRBD2. Germline V gene sequence: CDR1 SGHNT, CDR2 YYREEE (reference sequence). J was trimmed by 6 bases and V by 4 bases; bases with no gene match: 11. There are 17 residues in the CDR3. CDR3 nucleotides: TGTGCCAGCAGCCCATACGTAGCGGGAGGGCCCCCCGGGGAGCTGTTTTTT. Its protein is CASSPYVAGGPPGELFF.

V is TRBV6-1 and J is TRBJ2-5; 9 positions agree with TRBD1. From germline, CDR1 is MNHNS and CDR2 SASEGT. J lost 5 bases, V lost 6 bases, and 4 bases had no gene match. The CDR3 contains 13 residues. The CDR3 DNA reads as TGTGCCAGCAGGGGACAGGGTTGGGAGACCCAGTACTTC. This gives the protein CASRGQGWETQYF.

J is TRBJ1-4 and V is TRBV28; D remains unclear. The CDR3 contains 12 residues. V dropped 2 bases and J dropped 8 bases, with 6 bases sitting between them. Per the germline V gene, CDR1 is MDHEN and CDR2 is SYDVKM. The CDR3 region has the DNA TGTGCCAGCAGTTTAATGACAGAAAAACTGTTTTTT. The encoded protein is CASSLMTEKLFF.

In nucleotides, the CDR3 is TGTGCCAGTAGTATAGAGGTCCCAGGGACTAGCGGGAACACCGGGGAGCTGTTTTTT. Translating gives CASSIEVPGTSGNTGELFF. J is TRBJ2-2 and V is TRBV19, with 11 bases aligning to TRBD2. There are 19 residues in the CDR3. Trimming at V came to 0 bases and at J to 1 base, leaving 7 bases not matched to a gene. CDR1 is LNHDA and CDR2 is SQIVND in the germline V gene (reference sequence).

The chain combines TRBV6-4 with TRBJ2-1; TRBD2 aligns across 14 bases. The germline gives CDR1 MRHNA, CDR2 SNTAGT. J was trimmed by 7 bases and V by 2 bases; bases with no gene match: 10. The CDR3 is 18 residues long. The CDR3 spells CASSDPGLAGANGNEQFF. DNA for the CDR3: TGTGCCAGCAGTGACCCGGGACTAGCGGGAGCAAATGGGAATGAGCAGTTCTTC.

This CDR3 is CANRADLPGSDEQFF. The CDR3 nucleotides are TGTGCCAATCGCGCGGATCTTCCAGGGAGCGATGAGCAGTTCTTC. The genes are TRBV6-1 and TRBJ2-1; D is tentatively TRBD1 or TRBD2 (5 bases each). Germline V gene lookup returns CDR1 MNHNS and CDR2 SASEGT. V lost 10 bases, J lost 8 bases, and 24 bases lay in between. This CDR3 has 15 amino acids.

The V and J genes are TRBV11-2 and TRBJ2-7; weak D call: TRBD1 (5 bases). The germline gives CDR1 SGHAT, CDR2 FQNNGV. V was pared by 5 bases and J by 3 bases, with 14 bases between. The CDR3 has 14 amino acids. CDR3 in DNA: TGTGCCAGCAGCCTACCCACGACAGTCTACGAGCAGTACTTC. Translation gives CASSLPTTVYEQYF.

The rearrangement links TRBV30 to TRBJ1-3; D may be TRBD1 (5 bases). Deletions cut 4 bases from V and 7 bases from J, with 14 bases between. The CDR3 contains 13 residues. Germline CDR1 and CDR2: GTSNPN and SVGIG (reference sequence). The CDR3 protein is CAWNSGIFNTIYF. The CDR3, as DNA: TGTGCCTGGAATTCAGGGATTTTTAACACCATATATTTT.

The chain uses TRBV7-9 and TRBJ1-2, with a possible D match to TRBD1 (5 bases). Trimming removed 5 bases at V and 1 base at J, with 14 bases between. Per the germline V gene, CDR1 is SEHNR and CDR2 is FQNEAQ (reference sequence). CDR3 length: 15 amino acids. CDR3 loop: CASSLGTVNNYGYTF. CDR3 coding DNA: TGTGCCAGCAGCCTCGGGACCGTTAATAACTATGGCTACACCTTC.

V is TRBV4-2 and J is TRBJ1-6; TRBD1 agrees at 7 bases. This CDR3 has 14 amino acids. Germline V lookup: CDR1 LGHNA, CDR2 YNFKEQ. V lost 4 bases to trimming and J lost 6 bases; unmatched junction nucleotides: 3. This chain's CDR3 is CASSLGQSNSPLHF. In DNA form, the CDR3 reads TGTGCCAGCAGCCTGGGACAGTCTAATTCACCCCTCCACTTT.

CDR3 sequence (DNA): TGTGCCAGCAGTTACGTCAGAGAGACCCAGTACTTC. This encodes CASSYVRETQYF. The chain links TRBV6-6 to TRBJ2-5, with D hard to call. Germline assignment: CDR1 MNHNY and CDR2 SVGAGI (reference sequence). This CDR3 spans 12 amino acids. V was cut by 2 bases and J by 4 bases, with 5 bases left in between.

The chain links TRBV5-1 to TRBJ1-2, with 8 bases that match TRBD1. After removal of 0 bases from V and 8 bases from J, the junction contained 9 bases not matched to a gene. Germline CDR1 and CDR2: SGHRS and YFSETQ. CDR3 length equals 15 residues. The CDR3 DNA follows: TGCGCCAGCAGCTTGGAGGTTGGGACAGGAGACGGCTACACCTTC. Translation gives CASSLEVGTGDGYTF.

The genes are TRBV6-6 and TRBJ2-2; unclear D gene. The CDR3 runs to 16 residues. The V end lost 0 bases, the J end lost 0 bases, and 8 bases lay between the germline ends. Germline V CDR1 and CDR2: MNHNY, SVGAGI (reference sequence). The DNA for the CDR3 is TGTGCCAGCAGTTACTCAATCCCCGCGAACACCGGGGAGCTGTTTTTT. Amino acid sequence: CASSYSIPANTGELFF.

The chain uses TRBV5-1 and TRBJ2-5; tentatively, D is TRBD2 (6 bases). The CDR3 has 11 amino acids. Deletions cut 6 bases from V and 10 bases from J, with 13 bases between. Germline V gene sequence: CDR1 SGHRS, CDR2 YFSETQ. The CDR3 nucleotides are TGCGCCAGCACTAAGGAGGGGAGCCAGTACTTC. It is translated as CASTKEGSQYF.

The chain links TRBV6-6 to TRBJ2-1; D tentatively fits TRBD1 or TRBD2 (5 bases each). CDR1 is MNHNY, CDR2 SVGAGI, per germline (reference sequence). This CDR3 spans 14 amino acids. The V end lost 0 bases, the J end lost 7 bases, and 10 bases lay between the germline ends. In nucleotides, the CDR3 is TGTGCCAGCAGTTACTCGAATGGGGGAAATGAGCAGTTCTTC. This gives the protein CASSYSNGGNEQFF.

This clone was seen only once. V is TRBV6-1 and J is TRBJ2-7, with D possibly being TRBD2 (5 bases). V was pared by 2 bases and J by 0 bases, with 11 bases between. Germline V lookup: CDR1 MNHNS, CDR2 SASEGT. CDR3 size: 15 residues. In DNA form, the CDR3 reads TGTGCCAGCAGTGAATACGAGGGATCCTCCTACGAGCAGTACTTC. It translates to CASSEYEGSSYEQYF.

Worth noting for this clone: This CDR3 is also generated by other DNA sequences in the sample. The chain recombines TRBV5-1 with TRBJ1-3; 7 nucleotides agree with TRBD1. The CDR3 totals 15 residues. Germline V CDR1 and CDR2: SGHRS, YFSETQ. V lost 2 bases and J lost 1; bases outside the gene matches: 3. The CDR3 is CASSLEGASGNTIYF. CDR3 sequence (DNA): TGCGCCAGCAGCTTAGAGGGGGCATCTGGAAACACCATATATTTT.